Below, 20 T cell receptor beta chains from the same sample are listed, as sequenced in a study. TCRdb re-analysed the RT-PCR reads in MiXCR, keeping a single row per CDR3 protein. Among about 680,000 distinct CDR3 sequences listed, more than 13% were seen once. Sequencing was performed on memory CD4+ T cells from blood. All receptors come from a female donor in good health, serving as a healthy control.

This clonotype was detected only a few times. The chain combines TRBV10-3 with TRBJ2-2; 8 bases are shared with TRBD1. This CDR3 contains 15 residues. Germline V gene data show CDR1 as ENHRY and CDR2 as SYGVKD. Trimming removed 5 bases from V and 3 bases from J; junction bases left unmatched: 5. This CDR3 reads CAISQPGQDTGELFF. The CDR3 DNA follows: TGTGCCATCAGTCAACCGGGACAGGACACCGGGGAGCTGTTTTTT.

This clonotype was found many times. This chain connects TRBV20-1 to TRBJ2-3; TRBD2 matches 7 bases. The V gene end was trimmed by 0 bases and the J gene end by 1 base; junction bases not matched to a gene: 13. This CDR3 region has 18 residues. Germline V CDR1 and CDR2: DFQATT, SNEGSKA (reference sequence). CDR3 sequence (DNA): TGCAGTGCTAGAGACCGGGAGCGGGACCTTCTGGGCACAGATACGCAGTATTTT. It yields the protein CSARDRERDLLGTDTQYF.

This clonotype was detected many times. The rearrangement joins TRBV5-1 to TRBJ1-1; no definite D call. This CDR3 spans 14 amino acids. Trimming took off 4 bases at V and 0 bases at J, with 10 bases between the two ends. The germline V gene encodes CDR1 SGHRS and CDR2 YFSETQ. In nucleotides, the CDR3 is TGCGCCAGCAGCCACAGTGACATGAACACTGAAGCTTTCTTT. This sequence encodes CASSHSDMNTEAFF.

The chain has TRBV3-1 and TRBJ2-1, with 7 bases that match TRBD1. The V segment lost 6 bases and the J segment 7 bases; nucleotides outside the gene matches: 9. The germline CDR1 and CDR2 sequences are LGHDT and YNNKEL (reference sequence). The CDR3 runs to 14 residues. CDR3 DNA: TGTGCCAGCAGACCCGGGACAGCTATTAATGAGCAGTTCTTC. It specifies CASRPGTAINEQFF.

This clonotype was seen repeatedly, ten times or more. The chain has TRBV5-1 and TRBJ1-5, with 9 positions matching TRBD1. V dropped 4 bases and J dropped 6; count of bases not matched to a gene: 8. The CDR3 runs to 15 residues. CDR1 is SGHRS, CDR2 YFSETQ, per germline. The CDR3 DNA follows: TGCGCCAGCAGCCCTGGTGGGACAGGGACTCAGCCCCAGCATTTT. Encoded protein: CASSPGGTGTQPQHF.

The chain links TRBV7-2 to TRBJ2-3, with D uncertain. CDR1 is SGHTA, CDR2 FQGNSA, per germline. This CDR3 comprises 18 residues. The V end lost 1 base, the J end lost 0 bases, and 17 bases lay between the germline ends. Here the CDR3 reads CASSLGLPGAYSTDTQYF. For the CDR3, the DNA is TGTGCCAGCAGCTTAGGCCTTCCAGGAGCTTATAGCACAGATACGCAGTATTTT.

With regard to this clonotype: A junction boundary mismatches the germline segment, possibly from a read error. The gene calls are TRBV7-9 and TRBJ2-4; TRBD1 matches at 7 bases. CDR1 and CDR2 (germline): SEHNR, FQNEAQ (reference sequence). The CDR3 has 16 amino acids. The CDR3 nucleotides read TGTGCCAGCAGCTTAGCGCTGGGGATTGACAGGGACATCCAGTACTTC. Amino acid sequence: CASSLALGIDRDIQYF.

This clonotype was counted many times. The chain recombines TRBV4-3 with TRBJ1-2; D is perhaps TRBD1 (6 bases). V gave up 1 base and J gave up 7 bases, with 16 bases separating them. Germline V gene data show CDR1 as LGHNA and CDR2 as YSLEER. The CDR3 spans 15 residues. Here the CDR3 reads CASSQVPSGEGGYTF. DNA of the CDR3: TGCGCCAGCAGCCAAGTTCCCTCAGGGGAGGGTGGCTACACCTTC.

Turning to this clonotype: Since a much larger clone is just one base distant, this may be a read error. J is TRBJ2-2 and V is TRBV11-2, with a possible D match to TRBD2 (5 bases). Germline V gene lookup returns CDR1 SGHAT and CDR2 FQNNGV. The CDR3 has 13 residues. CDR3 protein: CAGSRDNTGELFF. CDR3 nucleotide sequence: TGTGCCGGCAGTCGGGATAACACCGGGGAGCTGTTTTTT.

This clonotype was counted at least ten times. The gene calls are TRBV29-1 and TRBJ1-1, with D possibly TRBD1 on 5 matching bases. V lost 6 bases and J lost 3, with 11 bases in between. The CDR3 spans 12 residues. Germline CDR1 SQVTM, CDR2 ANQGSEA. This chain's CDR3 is CSVGDWDTEAFF. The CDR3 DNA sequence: TGCAGCGTAGGGGACTGGGACACTGAAGCTTTCTTT.

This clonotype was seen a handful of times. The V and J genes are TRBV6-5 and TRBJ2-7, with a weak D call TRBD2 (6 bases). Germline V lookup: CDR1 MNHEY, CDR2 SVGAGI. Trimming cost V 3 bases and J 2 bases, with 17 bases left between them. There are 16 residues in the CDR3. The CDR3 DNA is TGTGCCAGCAGTTATGGACCGCCCGGGAGTCCCTACGAGCAGTACTTC. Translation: CASSYGPPGSPYEQYF.

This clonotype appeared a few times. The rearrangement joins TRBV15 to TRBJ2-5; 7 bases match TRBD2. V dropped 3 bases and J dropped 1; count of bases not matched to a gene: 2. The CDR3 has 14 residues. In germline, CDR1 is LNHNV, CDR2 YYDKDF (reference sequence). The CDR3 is CATSRGLLQETQYF. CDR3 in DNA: TGTGCCACCAGCAGGGGACTACTCCAAGAGACCCAGTACTTC.

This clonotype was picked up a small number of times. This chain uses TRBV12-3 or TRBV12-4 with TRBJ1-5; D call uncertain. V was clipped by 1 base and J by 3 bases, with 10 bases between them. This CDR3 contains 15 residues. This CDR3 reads CASSLDSHSNQPQHF. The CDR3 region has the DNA TGTGCCAGCAGTTTAGACAGCCACTCCAATCAGCCCCAGCATTTT.

CDR3 residues: CASTSWRSSYNEQFF. The CDR3 DNA reads TGTGCCAGCACCTCCTGGAGGAGCTCCTACAATGAGCAGTTCTTC. The gene calls are TRBV7-9 and TRBJ2-1; weak D call: TRBD2 (5 bases). This CDR3 region has 15 residues. CDR1 and CDR2 from the germline V gene are SEHNR and FQNEAQ (reference sequence). Trimming removed 7 bases from V and 0 bases from J, with 13 bases in between.

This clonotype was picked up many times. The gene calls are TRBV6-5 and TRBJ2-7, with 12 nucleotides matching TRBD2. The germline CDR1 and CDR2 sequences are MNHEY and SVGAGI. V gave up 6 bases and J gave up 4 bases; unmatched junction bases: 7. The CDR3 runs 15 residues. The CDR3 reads CASREGLAGTYEQYF. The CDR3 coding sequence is TGTGCCAGCAGGGAAGGACTAGCGGGGACGTACGAGCAGTACTTC.

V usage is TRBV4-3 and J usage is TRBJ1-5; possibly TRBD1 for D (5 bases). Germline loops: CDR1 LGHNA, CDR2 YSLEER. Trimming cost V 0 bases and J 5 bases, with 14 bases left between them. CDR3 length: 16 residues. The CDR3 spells CASSQDVGRDDQPQHF. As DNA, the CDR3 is TGCGCCAGCAGCCAAGATGTCGGCAGGGATGATCAGCCCCAGCATTTT.

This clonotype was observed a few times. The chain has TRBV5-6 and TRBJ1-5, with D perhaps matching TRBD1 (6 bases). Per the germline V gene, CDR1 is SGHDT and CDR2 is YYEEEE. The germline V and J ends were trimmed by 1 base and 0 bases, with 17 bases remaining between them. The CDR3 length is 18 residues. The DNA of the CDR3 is TGTGCCAGCAGCTTGCTCCGATTGACAGGAGATAGCAATCAGCCCCAGCATTTT. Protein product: CASSLLRLTGDSNQPQHF.

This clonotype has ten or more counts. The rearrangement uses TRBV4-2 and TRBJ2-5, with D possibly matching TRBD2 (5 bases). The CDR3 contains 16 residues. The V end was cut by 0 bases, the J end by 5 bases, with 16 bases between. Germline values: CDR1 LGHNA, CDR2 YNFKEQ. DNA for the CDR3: TGTGCCAGCAGCCAAGAGGTTCTGGGTTCGGGGGAGACCCAGTACTTC. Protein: CASSQEVLGSGETQYF.

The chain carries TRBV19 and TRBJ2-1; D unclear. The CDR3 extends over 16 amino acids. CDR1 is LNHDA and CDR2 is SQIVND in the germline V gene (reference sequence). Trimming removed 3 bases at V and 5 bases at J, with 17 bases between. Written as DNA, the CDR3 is TGTGCCAGTAGTATCCGGGCAGCCTCCATCCACAATGAGCAGTTCTTC. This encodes CASSIRAASIHNEQFF. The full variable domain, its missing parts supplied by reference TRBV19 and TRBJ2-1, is DGGITQSPKYLFRKEGQNVTLSCEQNLNHDAMYWYRQDPGQGLRLIYYSQIVNDFQKGDIAEGYSVSREKKESFPLTVTSAQKNPTAFYLCASSIRAASIHNEQFFGPGTRLTVL.

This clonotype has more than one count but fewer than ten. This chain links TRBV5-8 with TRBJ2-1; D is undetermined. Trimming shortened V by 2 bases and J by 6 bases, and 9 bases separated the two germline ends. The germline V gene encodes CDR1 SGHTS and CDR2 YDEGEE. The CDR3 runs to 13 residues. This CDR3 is CASSLESSNEQFF. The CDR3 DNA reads TGTGCCAGCAGCTTAGAGTCCAGCAATGAGCAGTTCTTC.